These T cell receptor beta chains were read from a single sample in a study of regulatory T cells in long-lasting Graves disease. TCRdb recomputed calls from the multiplex PCR reads with MiXCR, one row per CDR3 protein. Among 520,000 or so distinct CDR3 sequences listed, 12% were seen once. These same records also appear under a second study, on T cells in Graves' hyperthyroidism and ophthalmopathy.

Sequenced material: peripheral blood mononuclear cells (PBMCs), taken at new diagnosis, from a patient treated with antithyroid drugs. These receptors were collected from a young woman with Graves disease. Both conserved end residues are trimmed from each CDR3.

v_gene	len	j_gene	CDR3aa
TRBV20-1	16	TRBJ1-4	SAREKDTRISTNEKLF
TRBV25-1	12	TRBJ1-1	ASSGRGSNTEAF
TRBV5-6	14	TRBJ1-6	ASSWASRGQGSPLH
TRBV7-3	16	TRBJ2-4	ASSLKGPPIQGWNIQY
TRBV28	11	TRBJ1-2	ASRISGAPGYT
TRBV3-1	15	TRBJ2-1	ASSQELWTEKYNEQF
TRBV11-3	15	TRBJ2-2	ASSLLRWGQGTGELF
TRBV28	14	TRBJ1-5	ASSLFLRQRNQPQH
TRBV7-8	10	TRBJ1-6	ASSVTVGALH
TRBV5-1	10	TRBJ2-4	ASGDGFNIQY
TRBV7-9	13	TRBJ1-1	ASSLDTGSGTEAF
TRBV7-2	14	TRBJ2-1	ASSLAAGWTRDEQF
TRBV7-9	12	TRBJ2-3	ASSRLLDTDTQY
TRBV6-2/TRBV6-3	13	TRBJ2-1	ASSPTPSSYNEQF